Below are 21 T cell receptor beta chains sequenced from a single sample in a study of Graves' ophthalmopathy and Graves' hyperthyroidism. The study amplified TCR beta CDR3 regions using RNA transcripts. Second-round multiplex PCR followed a first-round RT-PCR using HTBI primers. TCRdb passed the multiplex PCR reads through MiXCR, listing each CDR3 protein once. The sample contains about 600,000 distinct CDR3 sequences, 35% to 40% of which appear only once. Sample: peripheral blood or thyroid tissue (not recorded which). These TCRs come from an adult man with Graves' hyperthyroidism.

There are a few counts of this clonotype. The J gene is TRBJ1-1, the V gene TRBV7-8; 7 bases align to TRBD1. V dropped 3 bases and J dropped 1; count of bases not matched to a gene: 5. CDR1 is SGHVS, CDR2 FQNEAQ, per germline. The CDR3 has 15 residues. The CDR3 sequence: CASSFRTGSNTEAFF. In DNA form, the CDR3 reads TGTGCCAGCAGCTTCAGGACAGGTTCGAACACTGAAGCTTTCTTT.

This clonotype was detected ten times or more. The chain links TRBV29-1 to TRBJ1-2; D ambiguous. V lost 5 bases and J lost 0, with 7 bases in between. This CDR3 comprises 12 residues. Germline-derived CDR1 and CDR2 are SQVTM and ANQGSEA. Here the CDR3 reads CSVRSANYGYTF. As DNA, the CDR3 is TGCAGCGTTCGTTCGGCTAACTATGGCTACACCTTC.

With respect to this clonotype: A much bigger clone sits one base away, suggesting this may be a read error. The rearrangement links TRBV9 to TRBJ1-1; perhaps TRBD1 as D (6 bases). This CDR3 contains 15 residues. Trimming removed 3 bases from V and 2 bases from J, with 14 bases in between. Germline V lookup: CDR1 SGDLS, CDR2 YYNGEE. This CDR3 is CASSGRTEPNTEAFF. The CDR3 DNA reads TGTGCCAGCAGCGGGCGGACAGAGCCAAACACTGAAGCTTTCTTT. The whole variable domain, remainder taken from reference TRBV9 and TRBJ1-1, is DSGVTQTPKHLITATGQRVTLRCSPRSGDLSVYWYQQSLDQGLQFLIQYYNGEERAKGNILERFSAQQFPDLHSELNLSSLELGDSALYFCASSGRTEPNTEAFFGQGTRLTVV.

This clonotype was recorded a few times. J is TRBJ1-6 and V is TRBV10-2, with a possible D match to TRBD1 (6 bases). V was clipped by 7 bases and J by 10 bases, with 11 bases between them. The CDR3 length is 12 residues. Germline V lookup: CDR1 WSHSY, CDR2 SAAADI. CDR3 region: CASKQGRSPLHF. The DNA of the CDR3 is TGCGCCAGCAAGCAGGGGCGATCACCCCTCCACTTT.

This clonotype was recorded a few times. This CDR3 is CASSMNRDGANVLTF. CDR3 DNA: TGTGCCAGTAGTATGAACAGGGATGGGGCCAACGTCCTGACTTTC. This rearrangement joins TRBV19 to TRBJ2-6; TRBD1 is a possible D gene (6 bases). Germline lookup yields CDR1 LNHDA and CDR2 SQIVND (reference sequence). V was trimmed by 3 bases and J by 3 bases, leaving 9 bases between them. The CDR3 has 15 residues.

The genes are TRBV20-1 and TRBJ1-2; D possibly corresponds to TRBD1 (6 bases). The germline V and J ends were trimmed by 3 bases and 9 bases, with 17 bases remaining between them. The CDR3 extends over 13 amino acids. Germline CDR1 DFQATT, CDR2 SNEGSKA (reference sequence). CDR3 protein: CSASPLAGGSYTF. The DNA for the CDR3 is TGCAGTGCTAGCCCTCTGGCGGGGGGCAGCTACACCTTC.

Note on this clonotype: It may be a read error: a sequence one base away is much more abundant. This sequence joins TRBV20-1 and TRBJ1-4; D is unresolved. The CDR3 runs 14 residues. Germline V CDR1 and CDR2: DFQATT, SNEGSKA (reference sequence). The CDR3 DNA reads TGCAGTGCTAGAGAGGGCAGAGCGTATGAAGAACTGTTTTTT. It yields the protein CSAREGRAYEELFF.

The CDR3 nucleotides are TGTGCCTGGACACAGGGCGGCTATGGCTACACCTTC. It specifies CAWTQGGYGYTF. This rearrangement joins TRBV30 to TRBJ1-2, with D maybe TRBD1 (6 bases). Between the trimmed V and J ends, which lost 4 bases and 4 bases, there was a span of 10 bases. Germline V CDR1 and CDR2: GTSNPN, SVGIG (reference sequence). This CDR3 is 12 amino acids long.

Concerning this clonotype: As the CDR3 is not closed by the conserved phenylalanine or tryptophan, this likely results from a read error. This rearrangement joins TRBV6-6 to TRBJ2-7, with D possibly called TRBD1 or TRBD2 (5 bases each). V gave up 2 bases and J gave up 7 bases, with 18 bases separating them. Germline CDR1 reads MNHNY; CDR2 reads SVGAGI (reference sequence). The CDR3 runs to 15 residues. The CDR3 DNA is TGTGCCAGCAGTTACCGGACGACGGGGCCCCGGGAGCAGTACCTC. It encodes CASSYRTTGPREQYL.

The rearrangement links TRBV24-1 to TRBJ2-5; D unresolved. Trimming shortened V by 4 bases and J by 4 bases, and 12 bases separated the two germline ends. Germline lookup yields CDR1 KGHDR and CDR2 SFDVKD. CDR3 length: 14 amino acids. This chain's CDR3 is CATSEATIRETQYF. In nucleotides, the CDR3 is TGTGCCACCAGTGAGGCCACCATCCGAGAGACCCAGTACTTC.

Only a few counts were recorded for this clonotype. J is TRBJ2-7 and V is TRBV5-6; perhaps D is TRBD1 or TRBD2 (5 bases each). The germline V gene encodes CDR1 SGHDT and CDR2 YYEEEE. The V and J ends lost 0 bases and 0 bases respectively, with 22 bases between them. There are 19 residues in the CDR3. CDR3 in DNA: TGTGCCAGCAGCTTGGGCCTGGGGTGGGGGTCTAGCCTCTCCTACGAGCAGTACTTC. Translating gives CASSLGLGWGSSLSYEQYF.

This clonotype turned up a few times. The chain employs TRBV3-1 and TRBJ2-2, with D perhaps TRBD2 (5 bases). The CDR3 extends over 14 amino acids. Trimming took off 4 bases at V and 5 bases at J, with 11 bases between the two ends. Looked up from germline, CDR1 is LGHDT and CDR2 is YNNKEL (reference sequence). CDR3 in DNA: TGTGCCAGCAGCCCTCTCCCGGGAACCGGGGAGCTGTTTTTT. Protein: CASSPLPGTGELFF.

A word on this clonotype: A much larger clone lies one base from this, so it may be a read error. The chain's CDR3 is CARSARDRTNSPLHF. CDR3 nucleotides: TGTGCCCGTAGTGCCAGGGACAGGACTAATTCACCCCTCCACTTT. This chain joins TRBV19 and TRBJ1-6; TRBD1 matches at 8 bases. The CDR3 consists of 15 residues. Germline CDR1 is LNHDA and CDR2 is SQIVND (reference sequence).

The chain recombines TRBV7-9 with TRBJ1-1; D perhaps matches TRBD1 (6 bases). Germline V gene sequence: CDR1 SEHNR, CDR2 FQNEAQ (reference sequence). The CDR3 is 16 residues long. V was cut by 6 bases and J by 0 bases, with 17 bases left in between. CDR3: CASRRGQGALNTEAFF. The CDR3 DNA reads TGTGCCAGCAGGCGGGGACAAGGGGCCTTGAACACTGAAGCTTTCTTT. Complete variable domain (other parts from reference TRBV7-9 and TRBJ1-1): DTGVSQNPRHKITKRGQNVTFRCDPISEHNRLYWYRQTLGQGPEFLTYFQNEAQLEKSRLLSDRFSAERPKGSFSTLEIQRTEQGDSAMYLCASRRGQGALNTEAFFGQGTRLTVV.

The genes are TRBV10-3 and TRBJ1-2, with D unclear. This CDR3 has 12 residues. CDR1 and CDR2 from the germline V gene are ENHRY and SYGVKD. V lost 3 bases and J lost 6, with 8 bases in between. The CDR3 loop is CAISDFWDGYTF. The CDR3 region has the DNA TGTGCCATCAGTGACTTCTGGGATGGCTACACCTTC.

This clonotype has at least ten counts. The V and J genes are TRBV10-3 and TRBJ1-2; D is undetermined. V lost 10 bases to trimming and J lost 0 bases, with 15 bases between them. The CDR3 sequence is 14 residues long. Germline loops: CDR1 ENHRY, CDR2 SYGVKD. In DNA, the CDR3 is TGTGCCAGCAACTTAGACCGTGCTAACTATGGCTACACCTTC. This gives the protein CASNLDRANYGYTF.

At least ten counts were recorded for this clonotype. The chain uses TRBV19 and TRBJ1-5; a possible D gene is TRBD1 (5 bases). Germline values: CDR1 LNHDA, CDR2 SQIVND (reference sequence). The CDR3 covers 15 residues. Trimming took 2 bases from V and 5 from J, leaving 13 bases between them. In nucleotides, the CDR3 is TGTGCCAGTAGTATAACGGCAGGGAGGGATCAGCCCCAGCATTTT. Its protein product is CASSITAGRDQPQHF.

This clonotype was picked up many times. The chain joins TRBV25-1 to TRBJ1-2; no definite D call. Germline values: CDR1 MGHDK, CDR2 SYGVNS. This CDR3 region has 12 residues. V shed 3 bases and J shed 6 bases, with 8 bases lying between them. The DNA of the CDR3 is TGTGCCAGCAGTGATGGCAGGAATGGCTACACCTTC. Translation: CASSDGRNGYTF.

This chain joins TRBV15 and TRBJ1-3; D is unresolved. CDR1 is LNHNV, CDR2 YYDKDF, per germline (reference sequence). CDR3 size: 15 residues. Trimming shortened V by 1 base and J by 3 bases, and 10 bases separated the two germline ends. The CDR3 here is CATSRGVGIGNTIYF. The CDR3 region has the DNA TGTGCCACCAGCAGAGGGGTTGGTATTGGAAACACCATATATTTT.

This clonotype was recorded at least ten times. The chain joins TRBV5-1 to TRBJ2-6, with D unclear. The germline V gene has CDR1 SGHRS and CDR2 YFSETQ. This CDR3 has 14 residues. Trimming removed 4 bases at V and 2 bases at J, with 7 bases between. As DNA, the CDR3 is TGCGCCAGCAGCCCCTATACTGGGGCCAACGTCCTGACTTTC. Encoded protein: CASSPYTGANVLTF.

This clonotype was seen many times. The rearrangement uses TRBV20-1 and TRBJ1-5; no firm D call. CDR1 DFQATT and CDR2 SNEGSKA come from the germline V gene (reference sequence). This CDR3 spans 13 amino acids. The ends were cut back, 4 bases at V and 6 bases at J, with 13 bases in the middle. The CDR3 protein is CSATITELQPQHF. CDR3 coding DNA: TGCAGTGCTACTATCACTGAGCTTCAGCCCCAGCATTTT.